These 28 T cell receptor beta chains were all obtained from the same sample, sequenced in a study of T cell responses to AZD1222 COVID-19 vaccine. Produced via immunoSEQ multiplex PCR; TCRdb's table is partial and in-frame only. This sample carries about 120,000 clones, around 92% of them seen once, and the ten largest clones take 11% to 15%. Sequencing used peripheral blood, obtained on day 0 of AZD1222 vaccination. The receptor set was obtained from an adult in good health.

The genes are TRBV5-1 and TRBJ2-1, with D perhaps TRBD1 or TRBD2 (5 bases each). The CDR3 loop spans 14 amino acids. Deletions cut 7 bases from V and 2 bases from J, with 13 bases between. Germline loops: CDR1 SGHRS, CDR2 YFSETQ. The CDR3 DNA reads as TGCGCCAGCTACCGGGACCCCACCTACAATGAGCAGTTCTTC. Encoded protein: CASYRDPTYNEQFF.

The CDR3 loop is CASSPLGTKASNQPQHF. The CDR3 DNA follows: TGTGCCAGCAGCCCCCTCGGGACAAAAGCGAGCAATCAGCCCCAGCATTTT. This chain uses TRBV27 with TRBJ1-5; tentatively, D is TRBD1 (6 bases). Germline V gene lookup returns CDR1 MNHEY and CDR2 SMNVEV (reference sequence). This CDR3 has 17 residues. With 6 bases removed from V and 1 base from J, the gap between germline ends came to 19 bases.

This clone was observed a few times. The CDR3 protein is CASSEKHGDRSTYEQYF. The CDR3 DNA reads as TGCGCCAGCAGTGAGAAGCACGGGGACAGGTCTACCTACGAGCAGTACTTC. The chain is built from TRBV10-1 and TRBJ2-7; TRBD1 matches 8 bases. Germline V gene data show CDR1 as WNHNN and CDR2 as SYGVQD (reference sequence). The CDR3 covers 17 residues. V was pared by 2 bases and J by 2 bases, with 11 bases of the junction left unmatched.

J is TRBJ2-7 and V is TRBV5-1; D might be TRBD1 or TRBD2, each matching 5 bases. The germline V gene encodes CDR1 SGHRS and CDR2 YFSETQ. This CDR3 is built from 14 residues. The ends were cut back, 5 bases at V and 1 base at J, with 13 bases in the middle. CDR3 nucleotide sequence: TGCGCCAGCAGTCAGTCTGGGGGATCCTACGAGCAGTACTTC. Amino acids: CASSQSGGSYEQYF.

This chain's CDR3 is CASSQGTSVYNSPLHF. The CDR3 coding sequence is TGCGCCAGCAGCCAAGGGACAAGCGTCTATAATTCACCCCTCCACTTT. The chain joins TRBV10-2 to TRBJ1-6; tentatively, D is TRBD1 (6 bases). The CDR3 sequence is 16 residues long. Germline loops: CDR1 WSHSY, CDR2 SAAADI. Trimming took off 6 bases at V and 3 bases at J, with 15 bases between the two ends.

The chain uses TRBV11-3 and TRBJ1-1, with 8 bases identical to TRBD1. J gave up 2 bases and V 0 bases, and 2 bases lay outside the gene matches. Germline V gene data show CDR1 as SGHNT and CDR2 as YENEEA. The CDR3 sequence is 15 residues long. Here the CDR3 reads CASSLEGQGNTEAFF. CDR3 coding DNA: TGTGCCAGCAGCTTAGAAGGACAGGGCAACACTGAAGCTTTCTTT. Full variable domain (outside the CDR3, taken from reference TRBV11-3 and TRBJ1-1): EAGVVQSPRYKIIEKKQPVAFWCNPISGHNTLYWYLQNLGQGPELLIRYENEEAVDDSQLPKDRFSAERLKGVDSTLKIQPAELGDSAVYLCASSLEGQGNTEAFFGQGTRLTVV.

The chain uses TRBV7-8 and TRBJ2-1; D is unclear. The CDR3 has 14 residues. Germline CDR1 is SGHVS and CDR2 is FQNEAQ. V was clipped by 0 bases and J by 9 bases, with 12 bases between them. The CDR3 loop is CASSLAGSGIEQFF. The CDR3 DNA reads TGTGCCAGCAGCTTAGCTGGCTCCGGAATTGAGCAGTTCTTC.

This clone ranks as medium-sized. The chain employs TRBV4-3 and TRBJ1-4; no clear D. V gave up 0 bases and J gave up 8 bases, with 16 bases separating them. This CDR3 has 16 residues. CDR1 and CDR2 from the germline V gene are LGHNA and YSLEER. DNA of the CDR3: TGCGCCAGCAGCCAAGAATGGAACCAGTCGGGGGAAAAACTGTTTTTT. It yields the protein CASSQEWNQSGEKLFF.

V is TRBV27 and J is TRBJ1-5, with TRBD1 matching over 9 bases. This CDR3 has 17 amino acids. Trimming cost V 4 bases and J 0 bases; bases outside gene matches: 7. Germline V gene lookup returns CDR1 MNHEY and CDR2 SMNVEV (reference sequence). This CDR3 is CASSSGWTGDSNQPQHF. The CDR3 DNA reads as TGTGCCAGCAGTTCTGGATGGACAGGGGATAGCAATCAGCCCCAGCATTTT.

The V gene is TRBV27, the J gene TRBJ2-4; no clear D. V was shortened by 5 bases and J by 0 bases, with 17 bases between the two germline ends. CDR1 MNHEY and CDR2 SMNVEV come from the germline V gene (reference sequence). The CDR3 consists of 17 residues. The CDR3 region has the DNA TGTGCCAGCAGTCCGCTCGCACTGAACTTAGCCAAAAACATTCAGTACTTC. Amino acids: CASSPLALNLAKNIQYF.

This clone was counted once. The chain employs TRBV28 and TRBJ2-1, with 7 bases lining up with TRBD2. This CDR3 region has 17 residues. Germline V CDR1 and CDR2: MDHEN, SYDVKM. The V segment lost 2 bases and the J segment 5 bases; nucleotides outside the gene matches: 12. The CDR3 bases are TGTGCCAGCAGTTTAATTGGGGGGGGGAGTCCACACAATGAGCAGTTCTTC. Amino acid sequence: CASSLIGGGSPHNEQFF.

Points on this clone: Within the sample, other DNA sequences also encode this same CDR3. The J gene is TRBJ1-1, the V gene TRBV12-3 or TRBV12-4; TRBD1 might be the D (5 bases). Trimming shortened V by 3 bases and J by 1 base, and 6 bases separated the two germline ends. CDR3 length equals 13 residues. The CDR3 nucleotides are TGTGCCAGCAGTTTGGGGGGGAACACTGAAGCTTTCTTT. Translated, it gives CASSLGGNTEAFF.

CDR3 in amino acids: CAISEKGRTGYTF. As DNA, the CDR3 is TGTGCCATCAGTGAAAAGGGTAGGACTGGCTACACCTTC. The chain uses TRBV10-3 and TRBJ1-2; no clear D. The V gene lost 3 bases and the J gene lost 7 bases, with 12 bases spanning the gap. Per germline, CDR1 ENHRY and CDR2 SYGVKD. The CDR3 covers 13 residues.

The chain joins TRBV5-6 to TRBJ2-3; 7 nucleotides match TRBD2. The length of the CDR3 is 16 residues. Trimming removed 2 bases from V and 0 bases from J; junction bases left unmatched: 6. CDR1 is SGHDT and CDR2 is YYEEEE in the germline V gene. CDR3 nucleotides: TGTGCCAGCAGCTTCGGGACTACGTTTAGCACAGATACGCAGTATTTT. Its translation is CASSFGTTFSTDTQYF.

V usage is TRBV9 and J usage is TRBJ2-7; weak D call: TRBD2 (6 bases). Germline CDR1 is SGDLS and CDR2 is YYNGEE. With 4 bases removed from V and 1 base from J, the gap between germline ends came to 12 bases. The CDR3 contains 14 residues. In nucleotides, the CDR3 is TGTGCCAGCAGCATCGGGACTGTTTCCTACGAGCAGTACTTC. Amino acid sequence: CASSIGTVSYEQYF.

The chain carries TRBV18 and TRBJ1-5, with TRBD1 identical over 10 bases. From germline, CDR1 is KGHSH and CDR2 LQKENI. The CDR3 totals 15 residues. J was trimmed by 4 bases and V by 6 bases; bases with no gene match: 6. CDR3 residues: CASSPGTGANQPQHF. DNA of the CDR3: TGTGCCAGCTCCCCCGGGACAGGGGCGAATCAGCCCCAGCATTTT.

The V gene is TRBV4-1, the J gene TRBJ1-1; 8 nucleotides agree with TRBD1. Germline V gene sequence: CDR1 MGHRA, CDR2 YSYEKL. The CDR3 covers 18 residues. With V trimmed by 3 bases and J by 0 bases, 12 bases remained unmatched. The CDR3 region has the DNA TGCGCCAGCAGCCATTTGCGGACAGGGTTGATAGTGAACACTGAAGCTTTCTTT. Its protein is CASSHLRTGLIVNTEAFF.

This chain uses TRBV19 with TRBJ2-7, with D possibly matching TRBD1 (5 bases). V was trimmed by 2 bases and J by 3 bases, leaving 14 bases between them. This CDR3 spans 15 amino acids. Germline V CDR1 and CDR2: LNHDA, SQIVND (reference sequence). This CDR3 reads CASSIRPTGDYEQYF. Here the CDR3 DNA reads TGTGCCAGTAGTATACGGCCAACAGGAGACTACGAGCAGTACTTC.

The CDR3 region is CASGFIAENTGELFF. The CDR3 bases are TGTGCTAGTGGTTTCATAGCGGAGAACACCGGGGAGCTGTTTTTT. The chain links TRBV12-5 to TRBJ2-2; tentative D call: TRBD2 (6 bases). V was trimmed by 3 bases and J by 1 base, leaving 9 bases between them. CDR3 size: 15 residues. Germline-derived CDR1 and CDR2 are LGHNT and FRNRAP.

This clone has only one observation. The J gene is TRBJ1-2, the V gene TRBV6-2 or TRBV6-3; 7 nucleotides line up with TRBD1. CDR1 and CDR2 from the germline V gene are MNHEY and SVGEGT. The length of the CDR3 is 15 residues. With V trimmed by 5 bases and J by 8 bases, 14 bases remained unmatched. The CDR3 coding sequence is TGTGCCAGCAGTGGATCCAGTGAGGGGGCTCGAGGCTACACCTTC. This codes for CASSGSSEGARGYTF.

This rearrangement joins TRBV7-2 to TRBJ1-5; D remains ambiguous. Germline assignment: CDR1 SGHTA and CDR2 FQGNSA. Trimming removed 5 bases from V and 4 bases from J, with 9 bases in between. This CDR3 region has 13 residues. The CDR3 spells CASSRYTNQPQHF. CDR3 bases: TGTGCCAGCAGCCGTTACACGAATCAGCCCCAGCATTTT.

CDR3 bases: TGTGCCCGCAACTCTGCCCCCGTTGGAAATCAGCCCCAGCATTTT. As protein: CARNSAPVGNQPQHF. The chain has TRBV27 and TRBJ1-5; D remains unclear. V gave up 11 bases and J gave up 4 bases, with 21 bases separating them. Germline CDR1 and CDR2: MNHEY and SMNVEV (reference sequence). This CDR3 comprises 15 residues.

V gene TRBV3-1 (or the pseudogene TRBV3-2) combines with J gene TRBJ2-5; TRBD2 agrees at 11 bases. CDR3 length: 17 amino acids. The J segment lost 3 bases and the V segment lost 7 bases, leaving 13 bases of the junction unmatched. The germline V gene encodes CDR1 LGHDT and CDR2 YNNKEL (reference sequence). Here the CDR3 reads CASTLFGLAGGEETQYF. CDR3 in DNA: TGTGCCAGCACCCTTTTCGGGCTAGCGGGGGGTGAAGAGACCCAGTACTTC.

The genes are TRBV27 and TRBJ2-3, with 11 bases fitting TRBD2. This CDR3 spans 16 amino acids. Germline V gives CDR1 MNHEY, CDR2 SMNVEV (reference sequence). With V trimmed by 8 bases and J by 7 bases, 14 bases remained unmatched. CDR3 DNA: TGTGCCAGCCGCTTCCCGCTAGCGGGAGGCGGTTATACGCAGTATTTT. It translates to CASRFPLAGGGYTQYF.

The chain carries TRBV10-3 and TRBJ1-3; weak D call: TRBD1 (5 bases). Looked up from germline, CDR1 is ENHRY and CDR2 is SYGVKD. The V gene lost 2 bases and the J gene lost 8 bases, with 25 bases spanning the gap. The CDR3 length is 18 residues. The chain's CDR3 is CAISEIGRETAIGDTIYF. The CDR3 DNA is TGTGCCATCAGTGAGATTGGAAGGGAGACCGCGATAGGGGACACCATATATTTT.

This clone was counted a few times. The gene calls are TRBV6-2 or TRBV6-3 and TRBJ1-2; 9 bases map to TRBD1. Germline lookup yields CDR1 MNHEY and CDR2 SVGEGT. The CDR3 spans 14 residues. V dropped 5 bases and J dropped 4; count of bases not matched to a gene: 5. The CDR3 region has the DNA TGTGCCAGCAGTCGACAGGGGGGCGTCTATGGCTACACCTTC. It encodes CASSRQGGVYGYTF.

V gene TRBV27 combines with J gene TRBJ1-2; 7 nucleotides match TRBD1. The CDR3 runs to 12 residues. V trimming: 3 bases; J trimming: 8 bases; junction bases outside the gene matches: 3. CDR1 is MNHEY, CDR2 SMNVEV, per germline (reference sequence). CDR3 coding DNA: TGTGCCAGCAGTTTTAAGGGGGCCGGCTACACCTTC. Translated: CASSFKGAGYTF.

V gene TRBV19 combines with J gene TRBJ2-5, with TRBD2 matching 11 bases. V lost 5 bases to trimming and J lost 5 bases; unmatched junction nucleotides: 10. The length of the CDR3 is 16 residues. Germline loops: CDR1 LNHDA, CDR2 SQIVND (reference sequence). CDR3 in DNA: TGTGCCAGTAGTCTAGCGGGGGGCGGAGGTCTGGAGACCCAGTACTTC. Its protein product is CASSLAGGGGLETQYF.